The clone carrying this TCR beta chain was seen a few times. Its antigen is undetermined. This specimen comes from a study of T-cell reconstitution after alpha-beta-depleted transplantation in children. Findings and caveats of the study: About two months after transplant, alpha-beta T cells reportedly came from several hundred expanded graft clones. Among T cells one year after transplant, newly produced cells accounted for most counts and diversity.

Unique molecular identifiers featured in how the TCRbeta library was prepared. From the PCR reads, TCRdb called clonotypes with MiXCR, one entry per CDR3 protein. The table lists fewer than 1 million distinct CDR3 sequences, less than 20% of them singletons, with about 5% in the top ten. Germline V CDR1 and CDR2: SQVTM, ANQGSEA. This CDR3 has 14 amino acids. J was trimmed by 5 bases and V by 6 bases; bases with no gene match: 12. The sequence came from a male patient under 18 who had a stem cell transplant for acute lymphoblastic leukemia, so the T cells may come from the graft donor. The sequencing here drew on PBMCs, mostly from graft donor cells, taken 360 days after TCRalphabeta/CD19-depleted stem cell transplant. The chain uses TRBV29-1 and TRBJ2-5; TRBD2 agrees at 7 bases. This chain's CDR3 is CSVERGVESETQYF. Written as DNA, the CDR3 is TGCAGCGTCGAGCGGGGAGTAGAGTCGGAGACCCAGTACTTC.